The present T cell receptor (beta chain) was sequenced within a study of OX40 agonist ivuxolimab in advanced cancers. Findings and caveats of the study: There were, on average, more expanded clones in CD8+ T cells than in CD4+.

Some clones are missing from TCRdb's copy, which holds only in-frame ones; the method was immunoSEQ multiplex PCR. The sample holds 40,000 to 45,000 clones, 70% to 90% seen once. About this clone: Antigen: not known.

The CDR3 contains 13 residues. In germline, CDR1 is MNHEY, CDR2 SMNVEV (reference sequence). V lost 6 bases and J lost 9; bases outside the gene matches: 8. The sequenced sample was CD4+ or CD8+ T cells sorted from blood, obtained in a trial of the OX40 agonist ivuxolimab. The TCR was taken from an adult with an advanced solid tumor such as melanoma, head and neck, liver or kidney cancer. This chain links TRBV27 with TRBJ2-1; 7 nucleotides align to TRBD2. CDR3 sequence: CASSQRAGPEQFF. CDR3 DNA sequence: TGTGCCAGCAGCCAAAGAGCGGGACCTGAGCAGTTCTTC.